These 16 T cell receptor beta chains were all obtained from the same sample, sequenced in a study of identical twins (dated by TCRdb to the mid-2010s). Libraries were made using 5' RACE. The reads were generated on an Illumina HiSeq 2000. TCRdb reprocessing: public reads trimmed at Q25 with fastp, clones called with MiXCR, in-frame beta chains kept. Entries are consolidated by CDR3 protein sequence, retaining the most common genes and DNA. The sample includes 1.5 million to 2 million distinct CDR3 sequences, with about 31% observed a single time. Of the sample, about 0.25% falls within the top ten clones. The sample was cord blood. These receptors came from a newborn girl in good health.

The genes are TRBV7-2 and TRBJ1-2; the D gene is possibly TRBD1 (5 bases). Trimming stripped 1 base from V and 2 bases from J, with 11 bases between. Germline CDR1 SGHTA, CDR2 FQGNSA. The CDR3 spans 15 residues. The CDR3 sequence: CASSLEGRDNYGYTF. DNA for the CDR3: TGTGCCAGCAGCTTAGAGGGGCGGGACAACTATGGCTACACCTTC.

The chain employs TRBV7-2 and TRBJ1-5, with D perhaps matching TRBD1 (6 bases). Trimming took 1 base from V and 10 from J, leaving 17 bases between them. Germline V gene sequence: CDR1 SGHTA, CDR2 FQGNSA. The CDR3 is made up of 15 amino acids. The CDR3 is CASSLGQGGISPQHF. As DNA, the CDR3 is TGTGCCAGCAGCTTAGGGCAAGGGGGAATCAGCCCCCAGCATTTT.

V usage is TRBV7-9 and J usage is TRBJ2-7; no firm D call. This CDR3 comprises 13 residues. Germline CDR1 SEHNR, CDR2 FQNEAQ (reference sequence). Trimming removed 4 bases at V and 2 bases at J, with 9 bases between. The CDR3 sequence is CASSSRVPYEQYF. The CDR3 DNA sequence: TGTGCCAGCAGCTCCCGGGTTCCCTACGAGCAGTACTTC. The whole variable domain, filled in from reference TRBV7-9 and TRBJ2-7, reads DTGVSQNPRHKITKRGQNVTFRCDPISEHNRLYWYRQTLGQGPEFLTYFQNEAQLEKSRLLSDRFSAERPKGSFSTLEIQRTEQGDSAMYLCASSSRVPYEQYFGPGTRLTVT.

This clonotype was recorded a few times. In DNA form, the CDR3 reads TGCAGTGCTACCCGACAGGGTCACACCGGGGAGCTGTTTTTT. Translated, it gives CSATRQGHTGELFF. This rearrangement joins TRBV20-1 to TRBJ2-2; 7 bases are a match to TRBD1. The CDR3 has 14 residues. Germline loops: CDR1 DFQATT, CDR2 SNEGSKA (reference sequence). V lost 4 bases, J lost 3 bases, and 5 bases stayed unmatched.

A few counts support this clonotype. The chain links TRBV5-1 to TRBJ2-1; 9 nucleotides match TRBD2. With the DNA end fitting TRBJ2-7 better, the J assignment may be wrong. Germline values: CDR1 SGHRS, CDR2 YFSETQ. This CDR3 has 21 amino acids. The CDR3 DNA sequence: TGCGCCAGCAGCTTGAATGGTATAGGGCGGGAGGGCCCAATCTCACTCAATGAGCAGTACTTC. This translates into CASSLNGIGREGPISLNEQYF.

The chain links TRBV20-1 to TRBJ1-2; a weak D match, TRBD1 (5 bases). CDR3 length equals 15 residues. Germline CDR1 DFQATT, CDR2 SNEGSKA (reference sequence). The V end was cut by 5 bases, the J end by 6 bases, with 22 bases between. The DNA of the CDR3 is TGCAGTGCTCCTTCCAAAAGGGGCGGACTGGATGGCTACACCTTC. Its translation: CSAPSKRGGLDGYTF.

The rearrangement links TRBV9 to TRBJ2-1; 10 bases agree with TRBD2. The CDR3 has 15 amino acids. V gave up 4 bases and J gave up 6 bases; unmatched junction bases: 7. The germline CDR1 and CDR2 sequences are SGDLS and YYNGEE. In nucleotides, the CDR3 is TGTGCCAGCAGCCCCAGCGGGGGGGTCGTCAATGAGCAGTTCTTC. Its protein is CASSPSGGVVNEQFF.

The rearrangement links TRBV6-6 to TRBJ1-2; tentative D call: TRBD1 (5 bases). The germline V gene encodes CDR1 MNHNY and CDR2 SVGAGI (reference sequence). This CDR3 spans 14 amino acids. Trimming removed 2 bases from V and 0 bases from J, with 7 bases in between. CDR3: CASSYEGPNYGYTF. CDR3 DNA sequence: TGTGCCAGCAGTTACGAGGGGCCTAACTATGGCTACACCTTC.

With regard to this clonotype: With a much larger clone just one base away, this may be a read error. J is TRBJ2-7 and V is TRBV2; TRBD2 matches 11 bases. This CDR3 is built from 15 residues. V lost 7 bases to trimming and J lost 7 bases; unmatched junction nucleotides: 12. Germline V gives CDR1 SNHLY, CDR2 FYNNEI. DNA of the CDR3: TGTGCCAGCAAGTCCACTAGCGGGAGAAACAATGAGCAGTACTTC. As protein: CASKSTSGRNNEQYF.

The chain combines TRBV11-2 with TRBJ2-3, with D perhaps assigned TRBD1 or TRBD2 (6 bases each). Trimming took 1 base from V and 4 from J, leaving 15 bases between them. Germline V CDR1 and CDR2: SGHAT, FQNNGV. The CDR3 has 16 residues. CDR3 bases: TGTGCCAGCAGCTTAGCTGTCTGGGGGGCCCCAGATACGCAGTATTTT. As protein: CASSLAVWGAPDTQYF.

This clonotype was detected only a few times. An end of the junction does not agree with germline; a read error may underlie this. J is TRBJ1-1 and V is TRBV6-5, with 11 positions matching TRBD1. Germline V lookup: CDR1 MNHEY, CDR2 SVGAGI. CDR3 length: 15 residues. The CDR3 DNA is TGTGCCAGCCGACGGGACAGGGGGTGGAACATTGAAGCTTTCTTT. Translation gives CASRRDRGWNIEAFF.

CDR3 bases: TGTGCCATCACTAGCGGGAGATCTCTCAATAACGAGCAGTACTTC. Protein product: CAITSGRSLNNEQYF. V and J are TRBV10-3 and TRBJ2-7; 10 positions agree with TRBD2. Germline V gene data show CDR1 as ENHRY and CDR2 as SYGVKD. CDR3 length: 15 amino acids. Trimming took 7 bases from V and 5 from J; bases not matched to a gene: 11.

This clonotype was recorded a few times. DNA for the CDR3: TGTGCCAGCAGCGTTCGCCTAGCGGGGGGGCGGTCAGATACGCAGTATTTT. Protein sequence: CASSVRLAGGRSDTQYF. This chain uses TRBV9 with TRBJ2-3; TRBD2 aligns across 12 bases. Germline lookup yields CDR1 SGDLS and CDR2 YYNGEE. Trimming cost V 2 bases and J 4 bases; bases outside gene matches: 8. This CDR3 is 17 amino acids long.

This sequence joins TRBV7-2 and TRBJ2-7; 8 positions match TRBD2. The length of the CDR3 is 15 residues. The V gene end was trimmed by 3 bases and the J gene end by 3 bases; junction bases not matched to a gene: 7. From germline, CDR1 is SGHTA and CDR2 FQGNSA. The CDR3 nucleotides are TGTGCCAGCAGCTTTGGGCTAGCGGGTTTCTACGAGCAGTACTTC. It specifies CASSFGLAGFYEQYF.

This clonotype was counted only a few times. This rearrangement joins TRBV30 to TRBJ1-2; a weak D match, TRBD1 (5 bases). Germline lookup yields CDR1 GTSNPN and CDR2 SVGIG (reference sequence). The CDR3 is made up of 13 amino acids. Trimming removed 2 bases at V and 4 bases at J, with 11 bases between. For the CDR3, the DNA is TGTGCCTGGAGTCCGGAGGGGACCTATGGCTACACCTTC. Its protein is CAWSPEGTYGYTF.

This chain connects TRBV7-9 to TRBJ1-4, with D possibly being TRBD1 (6 bases). Trimming pared 4 bases from V and 0 bases from J, leaving 15 bases between. Germline lookup yields CDR1 SEHNR and CDR2 FQNEAQ (reference sequence). The CDR3 consists of 17 residues. CDR3 coding DNA: TGTGCCAGCAGCTCTCCGCGGGGGGCTGCAACTAATGAAAAACTGTTTTTT. This encodes CASSSPRGAATNEKLFF.